This T cell receptor (beta chain) was profiled in a study of T cell responses to AZD1222 COVID-19 vaccine listed by TCRdb under 2021. Some background on the complete study: AZD1222 recipients whose second dose came at about 4 weeks and those whose second dose came at about 12 weeks were combined into one group, since spike-specific TCR depth and breadth did not differ between the two schedules. TCR sequencing was performed for about 240 trial participants, of whom about 200 were given two doses of AZD1222 and roughly 25 were given two doses of MenACWY control vaccine. Trial participants were enrolled by age into 18-55, 56-69 and 70-plus year subgroups, with roughly 160, 29 and 62 TCR-sequenced participants respectively. What the study reported, not specific to this receptor: CD4 TCRs associated with the vaccine covered the entire spike protein, and the dominant responses were in regions 160-218 and 743-854. The 56-69-year group was small, and its depth increase did not reach significance, likely because of low power. After two AZD1222 doses, both the breadth and the depth of spike-specific TCRs were significantly higher than at day 0 and than in MenACWY recipients. Conclusions about previously exposed vaccinees are limited because only six or seven AZD1222 recipients were SARS-CoV-2 seropositive at baseline. Participants were mostly white British and included more females than males, and it was suggested by the authors that clonal diversity may have been underestimated. Because no samples from the day 14 peak response were available, repertoires could be characterized only after the peak T cell response. Epitopes outside the regions mutated in the B.1.351 and B.1.1.7 variants were reportedly recognized by nearly half of the unique spike-specific TCRs.

The time point tag for this specimen amounts to: baseline before first vaccination. Samples from vaccinated people were obtained from the UK trials COV001 and COV002, which included a single-blind randomized controlled phase 2/3 trial of AZD1222 (ChAdOx1 nCoV-19) in healthy adults. For TCRbeta chain sequencing, PBMC samples from trial participants were taken at day 0 and at day 28 after the second dose. The CDR3 regions of human TCRbeta chains were analyzed by immunosequencing. As for the original processing: Repertoire TCRs were matched against a reference library of SARS-CoV-2-specific TCRs generated with the MIRA antigen-specificity platform. Breadth was defined as the fraction of unique TCRs that were SARS-CoV-2-associated, and depth was defined as the fraction of total T cells that were SARS-CoV-2-associated. Each spike-specific TCR was assigned to its reactive spike region and to a CD4 or CD8 class using the MIRA data. Log10-transformed breadth and depth values were compared by one-way ANOVA with Sidak's multiple comparisons tests. The table was pulled from immuneACCESS by TCRdb, which kept in-frame rearrangements only. Such tables lose some clones; where checked, under half of the loss comes from unresolved V genes, and the rest has no known cause. That table is the source of V, J and clone size, and D and trimming were worked out from the DNA. Here the sample has approximately 170,000 clones; approximately 90% occur a single time. Around 4% of the sample comes from the top ten.

To note about this clone: It has no known antigen specificity. Base qualities are not provided; no much larger clone lies one nucleotide away.

From the cysteine up to the phenylalanine, the CDR3 has a length of 15 residues. Kept here is only the CDR3 DNA, which spans 45 bases and is read in frame from base 1. Reading the germline V gene gives CDR1 MNHEY and CDR2 SVGAGI. A distance of 19 bases separates the germline ends of V and J, which lose 7 bases and 7 bases respectively. The origin of this receptor is an adult in good health. This sequence uses TRBV6-5 and TRBJ1-4; the D region possibly corresponds to TRBD1 (6 bases align). This specimen consisted of peripheral blood, obtained on day 0 of AZD1222 vaccination. Here the CDR3 is given as CASTAVGGETEKLFF. The DNA sequence is given as TGTGCCAGCACCGCGGTCGGGGGCGAGACTGAAAAACTGTTTTTT.